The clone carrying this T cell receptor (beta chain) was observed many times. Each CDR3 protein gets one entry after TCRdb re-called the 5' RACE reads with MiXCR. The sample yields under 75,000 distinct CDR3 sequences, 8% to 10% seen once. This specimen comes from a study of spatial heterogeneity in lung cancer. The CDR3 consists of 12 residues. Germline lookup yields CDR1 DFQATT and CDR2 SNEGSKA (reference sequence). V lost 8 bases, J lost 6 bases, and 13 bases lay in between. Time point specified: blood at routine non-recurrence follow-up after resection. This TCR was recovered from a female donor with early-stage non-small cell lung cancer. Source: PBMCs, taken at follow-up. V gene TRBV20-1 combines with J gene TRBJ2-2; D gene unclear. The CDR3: CSTRLAAGELFF. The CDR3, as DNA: TGCAGTACCCGCTTGGCCGCCGGGGAGCTGTTTTTT.